The present entry profiles one T cell receptor (beta chain) with its context. Its antigen is still unknown. Trimming left V 0 bases short and J 7 bases short, with 15 bases between. The germline CDR1 and CDR2 sequences are SGHTA and FQGTGA. CDR3 size: 15 residues. In the sorted-subset replicate PCRs, roughly 210 ng DNA, around 32,000 T cell genomes, was used. The data were produced by immunoSEQ multiplex PCR, yet TCRdb's version contains in-frame clones alone and is incomplete. The data show under 2,500,000 clones, around 95% seen once. This specimen comes from a study of shared clonotypes between healthy human individuals. Study results and caveats: Large depth notwithstanding, sorted-subset sequencing proved incomplete by rarefaction. Estimated richness was generally greater in naive than memory subsets. Generation probabilities of non-shared clonotypes were lower (relative to those shared by all four donors).

The chain uses TRBV7-3 and TRBJ2-5; D is perhaps TRBD2 (5 bases). Sequencing input: naive CD4+ T cells sorted from blood. Noted subset: CD45RA+ positively selected. This sequence was found in a man aged 18 to 29 in good health. CDR3 sequence (DNA): TGTGCCAGCAGCTTAACTGGCGGAGACGGAGGGACCCAGTACTTC. Encoded protein: CASSLTGGDGGTQYF.